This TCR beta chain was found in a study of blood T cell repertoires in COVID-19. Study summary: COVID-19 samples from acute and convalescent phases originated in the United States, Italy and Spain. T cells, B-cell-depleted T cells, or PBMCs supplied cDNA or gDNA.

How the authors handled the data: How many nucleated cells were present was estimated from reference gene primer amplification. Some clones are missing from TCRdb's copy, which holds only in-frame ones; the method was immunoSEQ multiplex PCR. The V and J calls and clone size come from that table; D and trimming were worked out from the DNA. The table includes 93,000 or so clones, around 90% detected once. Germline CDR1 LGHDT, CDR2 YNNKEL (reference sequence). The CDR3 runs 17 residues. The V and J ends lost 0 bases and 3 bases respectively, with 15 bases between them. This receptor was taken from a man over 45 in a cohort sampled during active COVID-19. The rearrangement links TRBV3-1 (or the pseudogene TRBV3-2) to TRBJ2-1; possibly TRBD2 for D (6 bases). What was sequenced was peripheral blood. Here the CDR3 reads CASSQDPRRAGYNEQFF. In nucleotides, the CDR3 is TGTGCCAGCAGCCAAGATCCGAGGAGGGCGGGCTACAATGAGCAGTTCTTC.